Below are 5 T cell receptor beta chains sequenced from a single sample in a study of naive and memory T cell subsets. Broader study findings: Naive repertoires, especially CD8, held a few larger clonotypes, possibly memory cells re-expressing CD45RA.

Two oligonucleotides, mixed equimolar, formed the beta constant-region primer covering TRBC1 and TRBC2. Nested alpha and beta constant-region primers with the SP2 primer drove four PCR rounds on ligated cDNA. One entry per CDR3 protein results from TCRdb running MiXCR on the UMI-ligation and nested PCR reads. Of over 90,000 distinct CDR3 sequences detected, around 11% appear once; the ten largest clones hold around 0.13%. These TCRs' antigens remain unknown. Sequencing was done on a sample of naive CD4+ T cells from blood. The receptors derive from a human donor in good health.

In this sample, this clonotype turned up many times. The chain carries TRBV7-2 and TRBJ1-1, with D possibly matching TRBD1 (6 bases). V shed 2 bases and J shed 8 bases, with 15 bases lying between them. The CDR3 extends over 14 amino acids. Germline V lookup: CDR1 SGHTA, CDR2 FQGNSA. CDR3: CASSLLRDIQEAFF. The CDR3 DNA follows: TGTGCCAGCAGCTTACTCAGGGACATTCAAGAAGCTTTCTTT.

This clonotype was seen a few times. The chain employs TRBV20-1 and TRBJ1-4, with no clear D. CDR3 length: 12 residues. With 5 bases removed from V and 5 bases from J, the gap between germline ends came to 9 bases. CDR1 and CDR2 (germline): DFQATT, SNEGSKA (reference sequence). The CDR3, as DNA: TGCAGTGCTGGCAGACGGAATGAAAAACTGTTTTTT. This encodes CSAGRRNEKLFF.

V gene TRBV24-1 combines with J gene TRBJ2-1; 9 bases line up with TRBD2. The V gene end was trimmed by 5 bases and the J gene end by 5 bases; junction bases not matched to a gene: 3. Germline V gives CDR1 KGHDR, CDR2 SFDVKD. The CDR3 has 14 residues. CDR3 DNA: TGTGCCACCAGTGGCCAGCGGGGGGACAATGAGCAGTTCTTC. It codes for CATSGQRGDNEQFF.

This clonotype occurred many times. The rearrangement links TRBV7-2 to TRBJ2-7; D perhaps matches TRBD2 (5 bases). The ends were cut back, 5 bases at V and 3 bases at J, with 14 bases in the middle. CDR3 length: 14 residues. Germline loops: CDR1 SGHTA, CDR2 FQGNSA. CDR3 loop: CASSRLPGIYEQYF. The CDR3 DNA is TGTGCCAGCAGCCGACTCCCCGGGATCTACGAGCAGTACTTC.

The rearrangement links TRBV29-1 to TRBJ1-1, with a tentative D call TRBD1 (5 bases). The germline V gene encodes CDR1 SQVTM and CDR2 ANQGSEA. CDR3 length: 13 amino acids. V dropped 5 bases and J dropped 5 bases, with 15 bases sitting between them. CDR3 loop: CSVSRVSGTEAFF. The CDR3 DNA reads TGCAGCGTTTCCAGGGTATCTGGTACTGAAGCTTTCTTT.